This T cell receptor beta chain was profiled in a study of cytomegalovirus exposure and HLA in healthy donors. Findings of the study overall: The study listed 150 to 200 cytomegalovirus-associated TCR beta chains. With further analysis later on, most CMV-associated TCR beta chains appeared HLA-restricted.

Concerning this clone: Its antigen is as yet unknown.

The CDR3 is 15 amino acids. The germline V gene encodes CDR1 SGHRS and CDR2 YFSETQ. The V and J ends lost 4 bases and 6 bases, in that order; junction bases with no gene match: 4. With 60 Vbeta and 13 Jbeta primers, the PCR was carried out. In the original workflow: Tens of millions of unique TCR beta chains, roughly 10 million shared, were counted in a later analysis. Sequenced by immunoSEQ multiplex PCR; TCRdb stores in-frame clones only, minus some. The DNA gave D and trimming, while V, J and clone size come from that table. The sample yields about 77,000 clones, around 82% seen once. The V and J genes are TRBV5-1 and TRBJ2-1; 13 bases are shared with TRBD2. The sequenced material came from PBMCs. The receptor's source is a man aged 35 to 55 in good health and CMV-seronegative. CDR3 nucleotides: TGCGCCAGCAGCCCGGGACTAGCGGGGTCCAATGAGCAGTTCTTC. It yields the protein CASSPGLAGSNEQFF.